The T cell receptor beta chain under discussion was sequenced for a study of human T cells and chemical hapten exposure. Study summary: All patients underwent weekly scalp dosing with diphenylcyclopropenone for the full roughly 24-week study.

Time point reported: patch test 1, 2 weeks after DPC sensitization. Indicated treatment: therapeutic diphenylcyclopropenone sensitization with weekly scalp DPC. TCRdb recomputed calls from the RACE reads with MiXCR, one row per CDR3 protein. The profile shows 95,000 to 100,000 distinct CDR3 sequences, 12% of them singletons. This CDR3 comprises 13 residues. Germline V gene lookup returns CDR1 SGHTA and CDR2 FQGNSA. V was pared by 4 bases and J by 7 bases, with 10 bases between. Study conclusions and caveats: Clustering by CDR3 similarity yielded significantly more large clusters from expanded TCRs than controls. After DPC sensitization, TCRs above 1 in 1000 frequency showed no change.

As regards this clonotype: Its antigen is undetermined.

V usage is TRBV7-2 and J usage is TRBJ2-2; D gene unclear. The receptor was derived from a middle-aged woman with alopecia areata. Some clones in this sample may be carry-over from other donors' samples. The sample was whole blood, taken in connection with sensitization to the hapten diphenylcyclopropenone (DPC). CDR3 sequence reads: CASSSDTGGELFF. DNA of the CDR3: TGTGCCAGCAGCTCCGATACGGGCGGGGAGCTGTTTTTT. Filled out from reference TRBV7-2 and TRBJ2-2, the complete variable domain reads GAGVSQSPSNKVTEKGKDVELRCDPISGHTALYWYRQSLGQGLEFLIYFQGNSAPDKSGLPSDRFSAERTGGSVSTLTIQRTQQEDSAVYLCASSSDTGGELFFGEGSRLTVL.